This TCR beta chain was documented in a study of T cell responses to AZD1222 COVID-19 vaccine. Study results and limitations: White British people made up most donors, females outnumbered males, and clonal diversity was possibly underestimated.

The CDR3 consists of 15 residues. Germline CDR1 and CDR2: MGHRA and YSYEKL. Trimming cost V 0 bases and J 0 bases, with 6 bases left between them. Libraries were prepared by immunoSEQ multiplex PCR; TCRdb keeps only in-frame clonotypes and omits some of them. The data hold about 120,000 clones, with approximately 91% observed a single time. As for this clone: Its antigen is unknown.

The sample was peripheral blood, taken on day 0 of AZD1222 vaccination. The TCR was taken from an adult in good health. This chain joins TRBV4-1 and TRBJ1-5; D not certain. This CDR3 reads CASSQDGDSNQPQHF. The CDR3 region has the DNA TGCGCCAGCAGCCAAGATGGGGATAGCAATCAGCCCCAGCATTTT.